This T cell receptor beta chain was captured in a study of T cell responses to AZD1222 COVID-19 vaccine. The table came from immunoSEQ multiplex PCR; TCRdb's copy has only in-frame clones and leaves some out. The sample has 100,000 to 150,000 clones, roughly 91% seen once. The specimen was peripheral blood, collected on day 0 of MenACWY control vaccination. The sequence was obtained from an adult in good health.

CDR3 loop: CASNIKPQHF. The CDR3 region has the DNA TGTGCCAGCAATATTAAACCCCAGCATTTT. The V and J genes are TRBV7-2 and TRBJ1-5; no reliable D call. Trimming cost V 7 bases and J 10 bases, with 8 bases left between them. Germline V gene data show CDR1 as SGHTA and CDR2 as FQGNSA. The CDR3 sequence is 10 residues long.